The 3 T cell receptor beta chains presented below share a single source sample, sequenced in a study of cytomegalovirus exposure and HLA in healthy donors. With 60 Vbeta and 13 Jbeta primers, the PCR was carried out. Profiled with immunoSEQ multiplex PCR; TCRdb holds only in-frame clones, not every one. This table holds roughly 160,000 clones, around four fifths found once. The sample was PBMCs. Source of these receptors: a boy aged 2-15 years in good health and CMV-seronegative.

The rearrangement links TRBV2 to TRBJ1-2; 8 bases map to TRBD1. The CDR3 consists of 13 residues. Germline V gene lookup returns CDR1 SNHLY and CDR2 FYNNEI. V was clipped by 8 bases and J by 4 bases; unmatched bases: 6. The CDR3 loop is CASRTGIGYGYTF. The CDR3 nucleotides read TGTGCCAGCCGGACAGGGATCGGCTATGGCTACACCTTC.

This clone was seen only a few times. CDR3 loop: CASSDRDSYGYTF. The CDR3 DNA reads as TGTGCCAGCAGCGACCGGGACAGCTATGGCTACACCTTC. The V and J genes are TRBV25-1 and TRBJ1-2; 7 bases line up with TRBD1. This CDR3 contains 13 residues. Germline CDR1 MGHDK, CDR2 SYGVNS. V lost 6 bases to trimming and J lost 4 bases; unmatched junction nucleotides: 5.

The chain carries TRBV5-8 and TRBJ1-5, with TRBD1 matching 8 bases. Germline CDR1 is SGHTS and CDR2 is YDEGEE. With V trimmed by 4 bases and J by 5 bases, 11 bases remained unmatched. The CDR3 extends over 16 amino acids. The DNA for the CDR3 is TGTGCCAGCAGCCCGCGGACAGGGCGCGGGGATCAGCCCCAGCATTTT. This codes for CASSPRTGRGDQPQHF.